This T cell receptor beta chain is from a study of technical replicates of blood from four donors. Trimming took 5 bases from V and 5 from J, leaving 6 bases between them. The CDR3 has 11 amino acids. Germline V gives CDR1 SEHNR, CDR2 FQNEAQ (reference sequence). Data came from immunoSEQ multiplex PCR; TCRdb stores just in-frame clones and leaves some out. The data show around 100,000 clones, with about 95% seen just once and about 0.35% held by the top ten. Material for sequencing was T cells isolated from PBMCs. The TCR comes from a human donor in good health. The chain links TRBV7-9 to TRBJ1-1; no clear D gene. The CDR3 is CASSRGTEAFF. For the CDR3, the DNA is TGTGCCAGCAGCCGGGGTACTGAAGCTTTCTTT.